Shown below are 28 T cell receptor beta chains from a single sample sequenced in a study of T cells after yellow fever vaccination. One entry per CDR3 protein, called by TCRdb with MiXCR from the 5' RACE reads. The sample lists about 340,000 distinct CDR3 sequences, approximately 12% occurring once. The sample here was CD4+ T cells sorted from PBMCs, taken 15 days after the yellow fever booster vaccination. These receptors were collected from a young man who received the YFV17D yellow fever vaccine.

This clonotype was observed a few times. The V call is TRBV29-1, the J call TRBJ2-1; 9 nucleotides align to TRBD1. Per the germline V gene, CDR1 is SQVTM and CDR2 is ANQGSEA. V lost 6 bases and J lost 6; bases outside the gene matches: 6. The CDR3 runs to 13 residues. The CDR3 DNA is TGCAGCGTGGGGGACAGGGTGGGCAATGAGCAGTTCTTC. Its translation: CSVGDRVGNEQFF.

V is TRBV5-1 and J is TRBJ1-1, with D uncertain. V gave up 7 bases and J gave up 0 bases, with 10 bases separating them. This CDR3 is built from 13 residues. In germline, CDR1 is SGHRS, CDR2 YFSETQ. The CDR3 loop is CASSAPMNTEAFF. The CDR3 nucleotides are TGCGCCAGCTCGGCACCGATGAACACTGAAGCTTTCTTT.

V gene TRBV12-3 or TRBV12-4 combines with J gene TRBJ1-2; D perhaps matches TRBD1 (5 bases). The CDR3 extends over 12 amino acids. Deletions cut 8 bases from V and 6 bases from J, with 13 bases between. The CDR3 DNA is TGTGCCAGCGGATCCGGGACGGATGGCTACACCTTC. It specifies CASGSGTDGYTF.

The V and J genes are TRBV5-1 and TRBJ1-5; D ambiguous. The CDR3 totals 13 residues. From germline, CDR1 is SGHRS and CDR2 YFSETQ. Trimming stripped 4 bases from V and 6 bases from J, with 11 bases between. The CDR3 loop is CASSQHSGQPQHF. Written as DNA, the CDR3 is TGCGCCAGCAGCCAACACAGTGGTCAGCCCCAGCATTTT.

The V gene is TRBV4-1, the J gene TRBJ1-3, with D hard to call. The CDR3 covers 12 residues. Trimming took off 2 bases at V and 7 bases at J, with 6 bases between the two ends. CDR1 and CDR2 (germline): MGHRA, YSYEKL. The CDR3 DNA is TGCGCCAGCAGCCAACTGGGGAACACCATATATTTT. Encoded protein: CASSQLGNTIYF.

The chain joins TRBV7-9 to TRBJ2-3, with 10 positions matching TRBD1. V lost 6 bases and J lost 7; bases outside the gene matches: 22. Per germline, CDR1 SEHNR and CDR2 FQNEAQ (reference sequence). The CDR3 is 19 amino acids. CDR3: CASRQTGGASQTRRHTQYF. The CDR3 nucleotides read TGTGCCAGCAGACAGACAGGGGGCGCGAGCCAAACAAGGCGGCATACGCAGTATTTT.

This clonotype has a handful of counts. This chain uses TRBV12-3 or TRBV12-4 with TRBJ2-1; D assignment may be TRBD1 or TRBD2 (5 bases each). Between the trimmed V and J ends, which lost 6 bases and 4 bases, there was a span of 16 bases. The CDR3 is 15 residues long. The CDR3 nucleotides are TGTGCCAGCAGCCTCGGGACCACGCTTTACAATGAGCAGTTCTTC. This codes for CASSLGTTLYNEQFF.

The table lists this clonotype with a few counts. In nucleotides, the CDR3 is TGTGCCAGCAGCTTAAGGAGGAGGACAGCGACCCAAAGGAACACTGAAGCTTTCTTT. Amino acids: CASSLRRRTATQRNTEAFF. The chain joins TRBV11-3 to TRBJ1-1; D is perhaps TRBD1 (6 bases). The CDR3 length is 19 residues. Trimming cost V 2 bases and J 1 base, with 23 bases left between them. Germline V gives CDR1 SGHNT, CDR2 YENEEA.

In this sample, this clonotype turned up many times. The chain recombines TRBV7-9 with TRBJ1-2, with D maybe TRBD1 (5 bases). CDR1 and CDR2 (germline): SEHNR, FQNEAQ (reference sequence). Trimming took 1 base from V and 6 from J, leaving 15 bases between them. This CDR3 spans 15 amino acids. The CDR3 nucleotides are TGTGCCAGCAGCTTAGGGGGCGGAACAGACAATGGCTACACCTTC. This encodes CASSLGGGTDNGYTF.

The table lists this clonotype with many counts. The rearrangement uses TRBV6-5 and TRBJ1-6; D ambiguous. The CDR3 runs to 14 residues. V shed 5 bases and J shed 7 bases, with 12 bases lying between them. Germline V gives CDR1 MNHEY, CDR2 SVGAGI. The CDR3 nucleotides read TGTGCCAGCAGTCTAGGTCCGCCCAATTCACCCCTCCACTTT. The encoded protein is CASSLGPPNSPLHF.

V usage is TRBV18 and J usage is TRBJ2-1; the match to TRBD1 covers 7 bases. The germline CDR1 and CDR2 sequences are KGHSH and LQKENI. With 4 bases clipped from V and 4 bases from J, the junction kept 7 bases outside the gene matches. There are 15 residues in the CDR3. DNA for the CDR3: TGTGCCAGCTCACTCCCCGGGACAGATTACAATGAGCAGTTCTTC. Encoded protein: CASSLPGTDYNEQFF.

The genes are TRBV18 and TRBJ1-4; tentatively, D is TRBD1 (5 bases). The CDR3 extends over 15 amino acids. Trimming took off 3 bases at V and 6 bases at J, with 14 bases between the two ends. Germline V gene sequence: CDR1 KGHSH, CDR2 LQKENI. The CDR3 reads CASSPRDGGDEKLFF. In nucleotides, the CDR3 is TGTGCCAGCTCACCGAGGGACGGAGGGGATGAAAAACTGTTTTTT.

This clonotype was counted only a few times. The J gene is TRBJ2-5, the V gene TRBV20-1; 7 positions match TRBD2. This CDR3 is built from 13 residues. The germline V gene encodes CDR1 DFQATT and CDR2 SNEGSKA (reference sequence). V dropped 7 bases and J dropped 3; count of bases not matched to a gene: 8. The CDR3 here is CSGGRTSKETQYF. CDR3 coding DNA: TGCAGTGGAGGGAGGACTAGTAAAGAGACCCAGTACTTC.

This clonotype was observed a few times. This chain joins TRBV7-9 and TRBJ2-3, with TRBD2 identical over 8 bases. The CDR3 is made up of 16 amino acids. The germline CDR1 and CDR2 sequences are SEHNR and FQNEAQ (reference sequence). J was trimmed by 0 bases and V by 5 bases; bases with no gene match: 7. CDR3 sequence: CASSVTRGASTDTQYF. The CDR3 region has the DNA TGTGCCAGCAGCGTGACGCGGGGGGCGAGCACAGATACGCAGTATTTT.

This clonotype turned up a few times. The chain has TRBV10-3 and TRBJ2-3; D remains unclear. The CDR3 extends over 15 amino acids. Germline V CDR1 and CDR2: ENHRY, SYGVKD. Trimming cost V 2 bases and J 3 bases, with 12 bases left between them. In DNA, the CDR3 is TGTGCCATCAGTGAGCAGGTGGATAGTACAGATACGCAGTATTTT. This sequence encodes CAISEQVDSTDTQYF.

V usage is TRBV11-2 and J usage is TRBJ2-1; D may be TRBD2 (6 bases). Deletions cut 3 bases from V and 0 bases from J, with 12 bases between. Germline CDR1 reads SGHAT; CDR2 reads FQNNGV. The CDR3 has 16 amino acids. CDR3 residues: CASSLPGGNSYNEQFF. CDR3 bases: TGTGCCAGCAGCTTGCCTGGGGGGAACTCCTACAATGAGCAGTTCTTC. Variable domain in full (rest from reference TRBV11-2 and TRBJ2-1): EAGVAQSPRYKIIEKRQSVAFWCNPISGHATLYWYQQILGQGPKLLIQFQNNGVVDDSQLPKDRFSAERLKGVDSTLKIQPAKLEDSAVYLCASSLPGGNSYNEQFFGPGTRLTVL.

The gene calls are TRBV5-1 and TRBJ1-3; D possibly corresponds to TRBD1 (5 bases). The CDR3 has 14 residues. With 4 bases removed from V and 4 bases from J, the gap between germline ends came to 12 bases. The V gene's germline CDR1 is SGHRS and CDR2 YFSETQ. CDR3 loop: CASSAGPLGNTIYF. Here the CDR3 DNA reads TGCGCCAGCAGCGCGGGACCGTTGGGAAACACCATATATTTT.

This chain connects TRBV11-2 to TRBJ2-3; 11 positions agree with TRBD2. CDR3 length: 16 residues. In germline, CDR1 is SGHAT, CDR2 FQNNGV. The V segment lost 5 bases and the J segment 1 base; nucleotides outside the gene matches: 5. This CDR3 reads CASSTRLAGRTDTQYF. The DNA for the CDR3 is TGTGCCAGCAGCACGAGACTAGCGGGACGCACAGATACGCAGTATTTT.

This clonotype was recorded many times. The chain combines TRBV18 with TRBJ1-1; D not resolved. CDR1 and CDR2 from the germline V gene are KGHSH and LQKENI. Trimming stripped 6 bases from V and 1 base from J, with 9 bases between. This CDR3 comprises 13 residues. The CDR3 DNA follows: TGTGCCAGCTCTCCCCAGGAGAACACTGAAGCTTTCTTT. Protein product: CASSPQENTEAFF.

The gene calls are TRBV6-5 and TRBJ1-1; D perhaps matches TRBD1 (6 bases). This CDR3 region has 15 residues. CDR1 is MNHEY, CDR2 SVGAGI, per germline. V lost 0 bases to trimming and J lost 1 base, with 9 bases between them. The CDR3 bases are TGTGCCAGCAGTTACTCGAGAGGGGGGAACACTGAAGCTTTCTTT. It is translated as CASSYSRGGNTEAFF.

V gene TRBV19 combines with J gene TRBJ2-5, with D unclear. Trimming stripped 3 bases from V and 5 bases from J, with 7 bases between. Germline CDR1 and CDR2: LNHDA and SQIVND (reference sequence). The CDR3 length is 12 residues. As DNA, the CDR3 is TGTGCCAGTAGTATCCTAGGGGAGACCCAGTACTTC. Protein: CASSILGETQYF.

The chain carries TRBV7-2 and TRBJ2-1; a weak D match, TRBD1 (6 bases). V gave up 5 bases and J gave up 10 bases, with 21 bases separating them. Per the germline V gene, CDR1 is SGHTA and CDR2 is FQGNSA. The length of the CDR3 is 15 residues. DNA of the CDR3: TGTGCCAGCAGCAAACAGGGATCCGACCCCTACGAGCAGTTCTTC. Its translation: CASSKQGSDPYEQFF.

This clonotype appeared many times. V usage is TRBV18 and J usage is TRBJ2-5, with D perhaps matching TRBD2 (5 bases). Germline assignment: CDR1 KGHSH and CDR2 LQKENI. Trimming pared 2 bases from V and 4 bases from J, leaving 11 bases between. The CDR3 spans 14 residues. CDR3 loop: CASSPKGGGETQYF. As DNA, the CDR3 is TGTGCCAGCTCACCAAAAGGAGGTGGAGAGACCCAGTACTTC. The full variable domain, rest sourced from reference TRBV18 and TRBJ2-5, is NAGVMQNPRHLVRRRGQEARLRCSPMKGHSHVYWYRQLPEEGLKFMVYLQKENIIDESGMPKERFSAEFPKEGPSILRIQQVVRGDSAAYFCASSPKGGGETQYFGPGTRLLVL.

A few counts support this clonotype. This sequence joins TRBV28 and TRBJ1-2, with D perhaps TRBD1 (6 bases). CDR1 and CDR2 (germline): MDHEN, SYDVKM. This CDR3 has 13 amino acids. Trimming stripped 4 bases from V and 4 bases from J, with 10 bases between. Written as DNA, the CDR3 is TGTGCCAGCAGTTCAACAGGGTTCTATGGCTACACCTTC. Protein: CASSSTGFYGYTF.

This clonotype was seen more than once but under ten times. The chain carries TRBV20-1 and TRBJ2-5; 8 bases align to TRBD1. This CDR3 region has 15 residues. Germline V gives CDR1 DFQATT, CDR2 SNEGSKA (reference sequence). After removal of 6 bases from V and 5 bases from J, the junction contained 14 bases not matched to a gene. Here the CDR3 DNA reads TGCAGTGCCCCATTGCGACGACAGGGGTGGGAGACCCAGTACTTC. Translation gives CSAPLRRQGWETQYF.

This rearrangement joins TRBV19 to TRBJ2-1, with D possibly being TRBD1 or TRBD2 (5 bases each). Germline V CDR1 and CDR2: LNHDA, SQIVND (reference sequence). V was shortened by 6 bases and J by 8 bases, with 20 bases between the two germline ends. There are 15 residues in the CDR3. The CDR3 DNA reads TGTGCCAGTAGCCCACTACTACTCGAGGGGCATGAGCAGTTCTTC. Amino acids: CASSPLLLEGHEQFF.

CDR3 nucleotides: TGTGCCAGCAGAAAAGCTCGGGACATTGGGCACACCATATATTTT. Its translation: CASRKARDIGHTIYF. This chain links TRBV7-2 with TRBJ1-3; D is possibly TRBD1 (6 bases). Germline loops: CDR1 SGHTA, CDR2 FQGNSA. This CDR3 has 15 amino acids. V was trimmed by 6 bases and J by 8 bases, leaving 20 bases between them. The full variable domain, its missing parts supplied by reference TRBV7-2 and TRBJ1-3, is GAGVSQSPSNKVTEKGKDVELRCDPISGHTALYWYRQSLGQGLEFLIYFQGNSAPDKSGLPSDRFSAERTGGSVSTLTIQRTQQEDSAVYLCASRKARDIGHTIYFGEGSWLTVV.

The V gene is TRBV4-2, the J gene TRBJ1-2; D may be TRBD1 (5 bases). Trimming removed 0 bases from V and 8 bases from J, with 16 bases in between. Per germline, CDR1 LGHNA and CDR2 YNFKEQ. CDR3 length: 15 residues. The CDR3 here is CASSQDRALGLGYTF. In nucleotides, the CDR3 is TGTGCCAGCAGCCAAGACAGGGCCCTGGGCCTGGGCTACACCTTC.